This T cell receptor (beta chain) was observed in a study of tumor-infiltrating lymphocytes in primary liver carcinoma. Germline V gene data show CDR1 as SGHDN and CDR2 as FVKESK. The CDR3 has 13 amino acids. Remarks on this clonotype: The germline gene is not matched at one end of the junction; a read error may be the cause.

Total RNA amounting to roughly 480 ng was the source from which TCR beta cDNA was made with a constant-region primer. Three nested multiplex PCR rounds, a slightly modified ARM-PCR method, built the TCR beta libraries. The first two PCR rounds, around 11 cycles each, used TRBV1-TRBV30 forward primers and a C-beta reverse primer. TCRdb reprocessed the multiplex PCR reads with MiXCR, giving one entry per CDR3 protein. The sample includes about 48,000 distinct CDR3 sequences, over 65% seen only once; the top ten take about 25%. The approximately 17-32 mg bulk tissue piece was not sorted before simultaneous RNA and DNA extraction.

Sequencing was carried out using liver tumor tissue from sampling region 3. Regarding subset: tumor region T3, left-lateral pole. This receptor was taken from a man aged 35-49 years with primary liver carcinoma and hepatitis B virus infection. The chain is built from TRBV14 and TRBJ2-1; D gene uncertain. The chain's CDR3 is CTSSQGKVHEQFF. The CDR3 nucleotides read TGTACCAGCAGCCAAGGGAAGGTGCATGAGCAGTTCTTC.